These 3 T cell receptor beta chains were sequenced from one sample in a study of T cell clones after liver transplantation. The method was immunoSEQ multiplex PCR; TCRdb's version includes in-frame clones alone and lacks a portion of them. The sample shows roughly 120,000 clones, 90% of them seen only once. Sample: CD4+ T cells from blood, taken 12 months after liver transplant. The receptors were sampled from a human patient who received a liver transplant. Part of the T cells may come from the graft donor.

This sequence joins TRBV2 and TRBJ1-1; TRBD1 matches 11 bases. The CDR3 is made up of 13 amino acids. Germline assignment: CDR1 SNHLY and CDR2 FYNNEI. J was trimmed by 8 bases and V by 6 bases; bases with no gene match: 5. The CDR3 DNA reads TGTGCCAGCAGACGGACAGGGGGCGACGAAGCTTTCTTT. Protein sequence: CASRRTGGDEAFF.

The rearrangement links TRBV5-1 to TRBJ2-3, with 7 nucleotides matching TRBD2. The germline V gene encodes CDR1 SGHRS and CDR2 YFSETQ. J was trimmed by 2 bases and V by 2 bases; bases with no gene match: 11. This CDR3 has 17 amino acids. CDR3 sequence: CASSFGLVVSYTDTQYF. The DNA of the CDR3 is TGCGCCAGCAGCTTTGGACTAGTTGTGTCGTACACAGATACGCAGTATTTT.

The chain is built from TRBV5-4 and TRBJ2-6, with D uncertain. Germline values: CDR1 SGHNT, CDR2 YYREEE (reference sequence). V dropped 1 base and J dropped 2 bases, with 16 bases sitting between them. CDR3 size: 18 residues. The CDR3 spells CASSLISGPFPGANVLTF. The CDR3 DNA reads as TGTGCCAGCAGCTTGATCTCAGGTCCTTTTCCTGGGGCCAACGTCCTGACTTTC.